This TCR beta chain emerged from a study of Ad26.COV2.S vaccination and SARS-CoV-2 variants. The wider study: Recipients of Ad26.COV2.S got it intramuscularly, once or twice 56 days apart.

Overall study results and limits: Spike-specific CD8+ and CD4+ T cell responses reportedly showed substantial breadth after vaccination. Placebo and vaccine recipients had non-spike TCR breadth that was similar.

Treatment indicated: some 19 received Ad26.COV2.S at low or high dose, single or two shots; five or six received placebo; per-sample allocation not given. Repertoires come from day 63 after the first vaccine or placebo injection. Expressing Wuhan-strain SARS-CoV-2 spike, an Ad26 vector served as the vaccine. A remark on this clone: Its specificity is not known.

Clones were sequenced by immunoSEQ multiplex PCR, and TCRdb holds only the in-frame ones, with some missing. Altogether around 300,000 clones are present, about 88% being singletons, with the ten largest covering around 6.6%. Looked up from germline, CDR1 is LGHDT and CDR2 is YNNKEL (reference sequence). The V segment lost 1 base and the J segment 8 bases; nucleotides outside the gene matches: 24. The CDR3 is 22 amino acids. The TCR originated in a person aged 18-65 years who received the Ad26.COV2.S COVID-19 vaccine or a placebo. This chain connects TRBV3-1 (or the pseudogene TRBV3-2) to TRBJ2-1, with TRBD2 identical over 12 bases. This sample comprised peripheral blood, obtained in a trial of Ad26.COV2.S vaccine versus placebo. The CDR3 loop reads CASSQVSKVGLAGSLFKDEQFF. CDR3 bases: TGTGCCAGCAGCCAAGTAAGCAAGGTGGGACTAGCGGGTTCACTTTTTAAGGATGAGCAGTTCTTC.